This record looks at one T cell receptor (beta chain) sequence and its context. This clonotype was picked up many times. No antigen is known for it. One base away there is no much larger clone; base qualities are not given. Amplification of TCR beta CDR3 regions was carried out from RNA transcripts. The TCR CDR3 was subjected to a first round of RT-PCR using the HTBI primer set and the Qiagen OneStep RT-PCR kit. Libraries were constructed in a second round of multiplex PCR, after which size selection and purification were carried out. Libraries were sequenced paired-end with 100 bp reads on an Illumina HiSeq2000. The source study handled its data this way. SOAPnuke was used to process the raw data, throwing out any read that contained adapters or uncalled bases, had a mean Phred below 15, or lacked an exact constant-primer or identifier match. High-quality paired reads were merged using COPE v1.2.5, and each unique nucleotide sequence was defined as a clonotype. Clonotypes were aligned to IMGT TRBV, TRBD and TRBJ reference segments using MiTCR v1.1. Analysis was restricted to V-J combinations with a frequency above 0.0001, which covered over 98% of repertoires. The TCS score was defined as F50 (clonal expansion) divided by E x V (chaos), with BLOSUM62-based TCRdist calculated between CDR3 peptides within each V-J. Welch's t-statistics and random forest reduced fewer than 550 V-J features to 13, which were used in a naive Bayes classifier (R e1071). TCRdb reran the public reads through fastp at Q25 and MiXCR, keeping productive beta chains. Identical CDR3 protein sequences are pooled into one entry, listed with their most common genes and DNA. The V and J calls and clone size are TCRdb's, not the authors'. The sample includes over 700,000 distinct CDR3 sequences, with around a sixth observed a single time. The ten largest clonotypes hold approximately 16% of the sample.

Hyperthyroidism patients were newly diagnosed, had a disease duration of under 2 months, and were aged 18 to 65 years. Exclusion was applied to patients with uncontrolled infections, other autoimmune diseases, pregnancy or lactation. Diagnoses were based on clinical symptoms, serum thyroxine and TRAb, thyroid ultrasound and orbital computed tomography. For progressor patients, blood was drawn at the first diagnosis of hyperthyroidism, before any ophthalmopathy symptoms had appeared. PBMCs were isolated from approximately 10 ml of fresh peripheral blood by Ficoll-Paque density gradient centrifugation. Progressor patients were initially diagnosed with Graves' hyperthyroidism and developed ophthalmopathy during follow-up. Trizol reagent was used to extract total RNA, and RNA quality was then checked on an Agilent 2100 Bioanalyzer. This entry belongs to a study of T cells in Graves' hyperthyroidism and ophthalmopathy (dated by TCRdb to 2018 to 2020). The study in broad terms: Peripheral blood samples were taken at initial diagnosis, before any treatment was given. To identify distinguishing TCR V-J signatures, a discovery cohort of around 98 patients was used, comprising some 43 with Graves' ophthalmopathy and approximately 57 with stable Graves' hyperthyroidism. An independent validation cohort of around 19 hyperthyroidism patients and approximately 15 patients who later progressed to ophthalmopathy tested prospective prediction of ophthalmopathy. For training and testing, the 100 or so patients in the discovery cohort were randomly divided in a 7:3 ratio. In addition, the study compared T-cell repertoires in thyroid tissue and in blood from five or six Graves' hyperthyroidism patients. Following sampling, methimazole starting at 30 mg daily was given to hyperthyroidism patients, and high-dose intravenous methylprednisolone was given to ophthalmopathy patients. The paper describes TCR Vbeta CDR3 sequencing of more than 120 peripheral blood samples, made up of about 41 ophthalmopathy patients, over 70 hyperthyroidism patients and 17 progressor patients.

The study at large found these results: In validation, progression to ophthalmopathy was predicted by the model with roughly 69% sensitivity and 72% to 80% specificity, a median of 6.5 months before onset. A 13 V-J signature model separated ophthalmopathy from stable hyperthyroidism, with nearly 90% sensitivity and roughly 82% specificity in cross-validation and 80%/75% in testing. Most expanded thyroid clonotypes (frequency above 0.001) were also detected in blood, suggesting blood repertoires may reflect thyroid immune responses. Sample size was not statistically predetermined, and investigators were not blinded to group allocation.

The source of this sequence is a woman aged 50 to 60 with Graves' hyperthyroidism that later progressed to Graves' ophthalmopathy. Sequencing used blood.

The CDR3 here reads CASSLRDRGHGQPQHF. Here is the DNA: TGTGCCAGCAGCCTCCGGGACAGGGGGCACGGGCAGCCCCAGCATTTT. The chain is made from TRBV5-5 and TRBJ1-5, with 12 bases matching TRBD1. According to the germline V gene (reference sequence), CDR1 reads SGHKS and CDR2 reads YYEKEE. The CDR3 covers 16 residues, taking in both the cysteine and the phenylalanine. Only the CDR3 portion is preserved as DNA: 48 bases, with reading frame beginning at the first base. The junction shows trimming of 4 bases on V and 7 bases on J, and the gene matches do not reach 9 bases of it.